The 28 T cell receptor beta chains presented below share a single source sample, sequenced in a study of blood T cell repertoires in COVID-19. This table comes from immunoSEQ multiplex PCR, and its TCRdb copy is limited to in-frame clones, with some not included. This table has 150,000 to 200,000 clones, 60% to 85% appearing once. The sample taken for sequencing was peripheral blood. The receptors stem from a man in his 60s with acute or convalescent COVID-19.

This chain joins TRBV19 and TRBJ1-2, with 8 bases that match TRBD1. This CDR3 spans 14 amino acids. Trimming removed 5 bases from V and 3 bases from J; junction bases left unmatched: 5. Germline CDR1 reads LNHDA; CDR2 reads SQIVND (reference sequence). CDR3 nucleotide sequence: TGTGCCAGTAGTCCCAGGGGGCCTCACTATGGCTACACCTTC. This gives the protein CASSPRGPHYGYTF.

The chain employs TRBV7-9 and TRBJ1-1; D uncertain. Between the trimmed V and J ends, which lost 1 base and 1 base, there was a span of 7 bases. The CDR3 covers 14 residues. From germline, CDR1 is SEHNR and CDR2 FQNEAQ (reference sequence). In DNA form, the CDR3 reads TGTGCCAGCAGCTTAGTGGAGGAGAACACTGAAGCTTTCTTT. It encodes CASSLVEENTEAFF.

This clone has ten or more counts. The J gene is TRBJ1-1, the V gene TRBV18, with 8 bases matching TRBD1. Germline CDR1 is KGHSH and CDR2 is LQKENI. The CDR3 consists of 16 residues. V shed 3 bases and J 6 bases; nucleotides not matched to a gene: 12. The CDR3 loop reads CASSPADRAIMAEAFF. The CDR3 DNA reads TGTGCCAGCTCACCTGCGGACAGGGCAATCATGGCTGAAGCTTTCTTT.

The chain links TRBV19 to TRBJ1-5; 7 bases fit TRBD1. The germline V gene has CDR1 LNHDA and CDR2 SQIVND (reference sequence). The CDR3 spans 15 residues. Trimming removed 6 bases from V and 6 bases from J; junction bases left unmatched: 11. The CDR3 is CASSLGRGQSQPQHF. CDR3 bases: TGTGCCAGTAGCTTGGGCCGGGGACAGTCTCAGCCCCAGCATTTT.

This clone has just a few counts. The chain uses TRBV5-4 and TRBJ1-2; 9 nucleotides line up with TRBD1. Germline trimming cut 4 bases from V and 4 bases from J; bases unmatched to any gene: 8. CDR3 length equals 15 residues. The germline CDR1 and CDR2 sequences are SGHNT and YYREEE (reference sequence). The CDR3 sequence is CASSPPGQGSYGYTF. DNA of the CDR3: TGTGCCAGCAGCCCTCCGGGACAGGGATCCTATGGCTACACCTTC.

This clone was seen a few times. In nucleotides, the CDR3 is TGTGCCAGCAGCTTACAAGGGACAGGGATCAGCGAGCAGTACTTC. This sequence encodes CASSLQGTGISEQYF. This chain connects TRBV7-2 to TRBJ2-7, with 9 bases lining up with TRBD1. J lost 6 bases, V lost 2 bases, and 8 bases had no gene match. This CDR3 has 15 amino acids. The V gene's germline CDR1 is SGHTA and CDR2 FQGNSA.

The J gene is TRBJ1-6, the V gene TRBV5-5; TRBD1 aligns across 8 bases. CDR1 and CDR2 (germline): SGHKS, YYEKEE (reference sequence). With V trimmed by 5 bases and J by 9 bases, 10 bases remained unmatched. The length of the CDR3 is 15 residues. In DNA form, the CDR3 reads TGTGCCAGCAGTTCTCGACAGGGGATTAGTTCACCCCTCCACTTT. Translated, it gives CASSSRQGISSPLHF.

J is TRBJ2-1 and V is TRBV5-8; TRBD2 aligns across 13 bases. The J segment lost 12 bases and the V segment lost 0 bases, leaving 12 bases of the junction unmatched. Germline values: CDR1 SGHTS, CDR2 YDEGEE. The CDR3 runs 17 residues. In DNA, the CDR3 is TGTGCCAGCAGCTTGGTTTCACTAGCGGGGGGGCCCGGACGGCAGTTCTTC. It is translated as CASSLVSLAGGPGRQFF.

The DNA for the CDR3 is TGTGCCAGTAGTATCTTACTTCCAGCGGGGGGGAACAATGAGCAGTTCTTC. Translation gives CASSILLPAGGNNEQFF. V gene TRBV19 combines with J gene TRBJ2-1; TRBD2 matches 10 bases. V gave up 3 bases and J gave up 5 bases; unmatched junction bases: 10. CDR3 length: 17 amino acids. Germline CDR1 reads LNHDA; CDR2 reads SQIVND (reference sequence).

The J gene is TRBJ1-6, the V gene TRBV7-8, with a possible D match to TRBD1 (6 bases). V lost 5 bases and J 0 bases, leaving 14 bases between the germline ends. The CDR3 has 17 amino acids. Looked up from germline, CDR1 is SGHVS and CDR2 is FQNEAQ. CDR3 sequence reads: CASSIGQFTSYNSPLHF. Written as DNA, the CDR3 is TGTGCCAGCAGCATTGGACAGTTTACCTCCTATAATTCACCCCTCCACTTT.

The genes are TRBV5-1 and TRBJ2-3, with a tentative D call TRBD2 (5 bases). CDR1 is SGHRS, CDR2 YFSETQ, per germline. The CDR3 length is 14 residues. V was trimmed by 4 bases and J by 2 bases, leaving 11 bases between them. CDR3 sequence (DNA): TGCGCCAGCAGCAACACCGGACTCACAGATACGCAGTATTTT. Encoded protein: CASSNTGLTDTQYF. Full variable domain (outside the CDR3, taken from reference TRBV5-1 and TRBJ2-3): KAGVTQTPRYLIKTRGQQVTLSCSPISGHRSVSWYQQTPGQGLQFLFEYFSETQRNKGNFPGRFSGRQFSNSRSEMNVSTLELGDSALYLCASSNTGLTDTQYFGPGTRLTVL.

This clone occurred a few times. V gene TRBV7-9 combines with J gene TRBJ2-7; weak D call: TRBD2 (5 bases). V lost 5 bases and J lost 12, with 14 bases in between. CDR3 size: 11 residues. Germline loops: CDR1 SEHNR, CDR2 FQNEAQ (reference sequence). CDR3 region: CASSPGLTPYF. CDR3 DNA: TGTGCCAGCAGCCCAGGACTGACCCCGTACTTC.

CDR3 protein: CASSTSATGRDEQFF. For the CDR3, the DNA is TGTGCCAGCAGTACCTCCGCGACAGGGCGTGATGAGCAGTTCTTC. The chain links TRBV6-2 or TRBV6-3 to TRBJ2-1; 7 bases fit TRBD1. The CDR3 runs 15 residues. After removal of 5 bases from V and 8 bases from J, the junction contained 12 bases not matched to a gene. Per the germline V gene, CDR1 is MNHEY and CDR2 is SVGEGT.

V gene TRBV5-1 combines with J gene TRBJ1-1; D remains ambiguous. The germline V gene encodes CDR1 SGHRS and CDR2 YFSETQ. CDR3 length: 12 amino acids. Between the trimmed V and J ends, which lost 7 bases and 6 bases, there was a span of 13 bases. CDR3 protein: CASRGRGAEAFF. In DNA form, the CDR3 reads TGCGCCAGCCGCGGCCGGGGTGCTGAAGCTTTCTTT.

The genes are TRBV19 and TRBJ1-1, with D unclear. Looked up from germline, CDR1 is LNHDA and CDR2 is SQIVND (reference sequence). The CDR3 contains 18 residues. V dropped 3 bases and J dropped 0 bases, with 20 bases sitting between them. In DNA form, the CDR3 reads TGTGCCAGTAGTATTACCGGCTCGGGAAAAGGCATGAACACTGAAGCTTTCTTT. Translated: CASSITGSGKGMNTEAFF.

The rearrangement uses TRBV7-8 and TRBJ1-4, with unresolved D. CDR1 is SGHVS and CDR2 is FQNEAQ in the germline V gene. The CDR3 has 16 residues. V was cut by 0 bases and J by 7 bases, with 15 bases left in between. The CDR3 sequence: CASSLASPGVGEKLFF. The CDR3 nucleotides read TGTGCCAGCAGCTTAGCGTCCCCCGGGGTCGGTGAAAAACTGTTTTTT.

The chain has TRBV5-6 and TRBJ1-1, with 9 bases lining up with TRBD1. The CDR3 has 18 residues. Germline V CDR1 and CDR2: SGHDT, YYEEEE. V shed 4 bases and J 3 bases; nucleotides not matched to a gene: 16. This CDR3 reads CASSLPRTGARVDTEAFF. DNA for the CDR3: TGTGCCAGCAGCCTACCCAGGACAGGGGCGCGGGTGGACACTGAAGCTTTCTTT.

In DNA, the CDR3 is TGTGCCAGCAGTCCTCGGCGGGGGGGCTACGAGCAGTACTTC. Its translation: CASSPRRGGYEQYF. V is TRBV6-6 and J is TRBJ2-7, with 9 positions matching TRBD2. Germline V CDR1 and CDR2: MNHNY, SVGAGI (reference sequence). This CDR3 has 14 amino acids. The junction had 5 bases not matched to a gene; V was cut back by 5 bases and J by 3 bases.

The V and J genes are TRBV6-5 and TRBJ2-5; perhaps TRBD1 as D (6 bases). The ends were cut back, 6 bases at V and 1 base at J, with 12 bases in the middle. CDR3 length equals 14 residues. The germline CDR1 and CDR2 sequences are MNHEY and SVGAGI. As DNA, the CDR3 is TGTGCCAGCAGCCCACGACAGGTCCAAGAGACCCAGTACTTC. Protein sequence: CASSPRQVQETQYF.

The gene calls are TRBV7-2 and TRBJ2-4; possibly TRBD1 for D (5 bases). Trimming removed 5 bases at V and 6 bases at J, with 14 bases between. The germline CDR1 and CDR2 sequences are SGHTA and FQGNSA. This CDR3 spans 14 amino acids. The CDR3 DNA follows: TGTGCCAGCAGCATCGACAGCCAGTCAAACATTCAGTACTTC. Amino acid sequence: CASSIDSQSNIQYF.

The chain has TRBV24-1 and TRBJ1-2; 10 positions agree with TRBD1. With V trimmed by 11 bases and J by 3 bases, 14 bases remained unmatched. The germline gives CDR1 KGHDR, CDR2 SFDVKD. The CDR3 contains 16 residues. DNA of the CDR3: TGTGCCATCTCAGGCTCTTCGACAGGGGGCGACTATGGCTACACCTTC. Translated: CAISGSSTGGDYGYTF.

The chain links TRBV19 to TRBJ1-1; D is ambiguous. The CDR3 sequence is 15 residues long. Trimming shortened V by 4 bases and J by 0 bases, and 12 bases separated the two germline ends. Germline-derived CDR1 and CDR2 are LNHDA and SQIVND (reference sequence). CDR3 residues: CASSKPWAVNTEAFF. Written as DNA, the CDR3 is TGTGCCAGTAGTAAACCTTGGGCCGTGAACACTGAAGCTTTCTTT.

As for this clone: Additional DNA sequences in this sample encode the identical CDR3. CDR3 in amino acids: CAWSSGQGEGETQYF. The CDR3 nucleotides are TGTGCCTGGAGTTCGGGACAGGGTGAGGGAGAGACCCAGTACTTC. The V call is TRBV30, the J call TRBJ2-5, with 9 bases lining up with TRBD1. V dropped 2 bases and J dropped 4; count of bases not matched to a gene: 8. Germline CDR1 reads GTSNPN; CDR2 reads SVGIG (reference sequence). The CDR3 is made up of 15 amino acids.

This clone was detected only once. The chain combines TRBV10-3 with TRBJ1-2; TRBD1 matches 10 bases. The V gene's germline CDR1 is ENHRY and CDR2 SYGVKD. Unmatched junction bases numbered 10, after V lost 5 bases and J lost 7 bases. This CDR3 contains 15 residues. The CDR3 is CAISSVGTGVGGYTF. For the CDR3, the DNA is TGTGCCATCAGTAGCGTTGGGACAGGGGTTGGTGGCTACACCTTC.

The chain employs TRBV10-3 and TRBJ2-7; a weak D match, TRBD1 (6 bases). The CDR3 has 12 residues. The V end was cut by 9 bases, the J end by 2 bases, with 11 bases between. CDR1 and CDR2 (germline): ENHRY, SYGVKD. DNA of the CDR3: TGTGCCATTGGGGACACAGCCTACGAGCAGTACTTC. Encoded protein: CAIGDTAYEQYF.

The CDR3 DNA reads as TGTGCCAGCAGCTCCGCCTACGAGCAGTACTTC. Its protein is CASSSAYEQYF. The V gene is TRBV5-5, the J gene TRBJ2-7; D is unclear. From germline, CDR1 is SGHKS and CDR2 YYEKEE (reference sequence). Trimming took off 3 bases at V and 2 bases at J, with 3 bases between the two ends. The CDR3 contains 11 residues.

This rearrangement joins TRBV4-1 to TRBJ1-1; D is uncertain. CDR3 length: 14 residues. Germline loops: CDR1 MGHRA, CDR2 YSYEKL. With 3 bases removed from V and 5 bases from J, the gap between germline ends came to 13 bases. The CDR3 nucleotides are TGCGCCAGCAGCCACGGTGTCTTGAGTACTGAAGCTTTCTTT. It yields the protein CASSHGVLSTEAFF.

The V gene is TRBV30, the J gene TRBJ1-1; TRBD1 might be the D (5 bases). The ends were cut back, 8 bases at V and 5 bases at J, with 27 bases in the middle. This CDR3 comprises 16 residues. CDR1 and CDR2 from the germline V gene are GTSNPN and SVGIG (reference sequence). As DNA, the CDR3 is TGTGCCACCTTTTCCGGGACTGTACTAGAAGGGACTGAAGCTTTCTTT. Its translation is CATFSGTVLEGTEAFF.